This TCR beta chain emerged from a study of T cell changes during pregnancy in multiple sclerosis (dated by TCRdb to about 2019). A note on the overall study: In women with multiple sclerosis, the researchers looked at how the T cell repertoire shifted as pregnancy progressed.

Libraries came from the immunoSEQ multiplex PCR assay. Here the immuneACCESS table is served through TCRdb, limited to in-frame sequences with V and J called. Missing clones are a known gap in these copies; in checked studies unresolved V genes cover under half, and the rest lacks a known reason. The sample has tens of thousands of clones on record, around 90% of them singletons. The ten top clones hold more than 8% of the sample. In regard to this clone: Its antigen is currently not known. Base-call qualities are not available, and no considerably larger clone is one nucleotide away.

The junction shows trimming of 5 bases on V and 1 base on J, plus 12 bases between the germline ends. CDR1 and CDR2 were assigned from the germline V gene as SGHAT and FQNNGV. Spanning cysteine to phenylalanine, the CDR3 consists of 14 amino acids. Only the CDR3 DNA is retained, 42 bases long and in frame from the first base. Specimen: peripheral blood, collected after pregnancy. The TCR was taken from a female donor in good health, enrolled as a control in a pregnancy study. The V and J genes are TRBV11-2 and TRBJ2-7; the D gene is possibly TRBD2, with 5 bases matching. The CDR3 region has the sequence CASSGGRVSYEQYF. The base sequence is TGTGCCAGCAGCGGCGGGCGGGTTTCCTACGAGCAGTACTTC.